This T cell receptor (beta chain) was observed in a study of Ad26.COV2.S vaccination and SARS-CoV-2 variants. Whole-study context: Donor participated within the Ad26.COV2.S arm of the COV1001 trial.

Study findings and constraints: Those who received vaccine or placebo ended up with similar non-spike TCR breadth. In TCR breadth and depth analyses, total T cell responses may have been underestimated.

CDR3 size: 15 residues. Trimming pared 4 bases from V and 4 bases from J, leaving 17 bases between. Germline-derived CDR1 and CDR2 are SGDLS and YYNGEE. The data were produced by immunoSEQ multiplex PCR, yet TCRdb's version contains in-frame clones alone and is incomplete. This table holds 330,000 or so clones, roughly 90% found once. This sample's treatment: about 20 received Ad26.COV2.S at low or high dose, single or two shots; 5 received placebo; per-sample allocation not given. Following the first vaccine or placebo injection, samples were taken on day 63. An adult aged 18-55 years in Boston served as the donor. Of note for this clone: Its antigen is not known.

The TCR was taken from a person aged 18-65 years who received the Ad26.COV2.S COVID-19 vaccine or a placebo. The genes are TRBV9 and TRBJ1-1; weak D call: TRBD1 (5 bases). The specimen was peripheral blood, collected in a trial of Ad26.COV2.S vaccine versus placebo. The CDR3: CASSPFASGGTEAFF. The CDR3 nucleotides are TGTGCCAGCAGCCCCTTCGCGAGTGGGGGCACTGAAGCTTTCTTT.